This T cell receptor beta chain stems from a study of cytomegalovirus exposure and HLA in healthy donors. The wider study: Falling in the Caucasian-associated ancestry cluster were 80% to 85% of approximately 400 genotyped donors.

Those who donated were healthy bone marrow donors. The study's findings and limits: Specificity of a few CMV-associated chains for CMV antigens was verified in vitro. Analyzed later, association rates of TCRs varied across HLA loci, with DRB1 most and HLA-C fewest.

Use of 60 Vbeta and 13 Jbeta primers characterized the PCR. The assay was immunoSEQ multiplex PCR, and TCRdb's table has in-frame clones only and misses some. The sample shows 200,000 to 250,000 clones, 78% of them seen only once. This CDR3 has 17 residues. CDR1 KGHSH and CDR2 LQKENI come from the germline V gene. Trimming at V came to 2 bases and at J to 6 bases, leaving 14 bases not matched to a gene. In regard to this clone: What it binds is not known.

The chain employs TRBV18 and TRBJ2-7, with TRBD1 identical over 9 bases. The sequenced material came from PBMCs. This TCR was sampled from a boy younger than 18 in good health and CMV-seronegative. CDR3 amino acids: CASSPSTPGQGSAEQYF. CDR3 bases: TGTGCCAGCTCACCATCTACCCCGGGACAGGGTTCCGCCGAGCAGTACTTC.